Sequencing of this T cell receptor beta chain was carried out in a study of T-cell memory formation after mild COVID-19 (dated by TCRdb to the early 2020s). Regarding the research as a whole: TCR sequence clusters from the two donors were largely donor specific. T-cell clones expanding and contracting after mild COVID-19 in two donors were tracked by longitudinal TCRalpha and TCRbeta repertoire sequencing. The cohort comprised two young, previously healthy adult volunteers, one female and one male.

This clonotype occurred many times. Its recognized antigen is unknown. There are no base qualities to consult, and no much larger clone falls within one base. PBMCs were isolated by Ficoll-Paque density gradient centrifugation. Reads for this sample came from an Illumina NovaSeq 6000. cDNA libraries for TCRalpha and TCRbeta were prepared by 5'RACE using constant-segment primers, with sample barcodes and unique molecular identifiers added. RNA was extracted from every sample with Trizol reagent. Library amplification was performed in two PCR steps, and a second sample barcode and Illumina TruSeq adapters were introduced in the second step. The libraries were sequenced on an Illumina NovaSeq using 2 x 150 bp paired-end reads. Concerning the study's data processing: With migec v1.2.7, reads were demultiplexed and then collapsed into UMI-guided consensus sequences. Using mixcr v2.1.11, the UMI consensuses were aligned to TRA and TRB V and J templates and assembled into clonotypes. A clonotype was counted as expanded or contracted only if both edgeR and NoisET called the change significant, with noise models trained on biological replicates. For edgeR calls, the cutoffs were a false discovery rate-adjusted p below 0.01 and a log2 fold-change threshold of 1. PCA with hierarchical clustering of max-normalized trajectories of the 1000 most abundant clonotypes was used as exploratory dynamics analysis. Separately sequenced CD4+ and CD8+ repertoires were used to assign the CD4 or CD8 phenotype of responding clones. TCRdb cleaned the public reads at Q25 with fastp, built clones with MiXCR and kept in-frame beta chains. Identical CDR3 protein sequences are pooled into one entry, listed with their most common genes and DNA. TCRdb, not the original authors, processed these V and J calls. This sample comprises about 340,000 distinct CDR3 sequences, around a sixth of them detected only once. The ten top clones hold 20% to 25% of the sample.

Study-level results and caveats: The study included only a couple of mild cases, and larger cohorts that include severe cases with pre-infection samples were judged to be necessary. SARS-CoV-2 specificity of the second-wave clones peaking on day 37 was not confirmed. Contracting CD4+ clones were found mainly in CM and EM memory subsets, while CD8+ clones were enriched in EMRA. The detection of some responding clones in pre-infection memory suggests that pre-existing cross-reactive memory T cells joined the SARS-CoV-2 response. Clones that contracted from day 15 to 85 showed balanced CD4/CD8 phenotypes, whereas a second wave of clones that expanded from day 15 to 37 leaned towards CD4+.

Here V drops 7 bases and J drops 5 bases, and the junction holds 12 bases not matched to any gene. The CDR3 holds 15 amino acids from the cysteine to the phenylalanine. Solely the CDR3 DNA is kept, with 45 bases framed from the first base. This receptor was identified in a man aged 18 to 29 who had mild COVID-19 (a few samples of this study predate the infection). The sample titles of this study are shuffled in the database, so cell type and time point are left out; the donor was told from shared clones. Material: PBMCs or a T cell subset sorted from them (not recorded which). This chain is built from TRBV12-3 or TRBV12-4 and TRBJ2-7; TRBD1 aligns with 9 central bases. The CDR3 here reads CASTLIQGAQHEQYF. The DNA sequence is TGTGCCAGCACCTTGATACAGGGGGCTCAGCACGAGCAGTACTTC.